What follows are 31 T cell receptor beta chains derived from one specimen sequenced in a study of blood T cell repertoires in COVID-19. The repertoire was sequenced with immunoSEQ multiplex PCR; TCRdb's copy has only in-frame clones and lacks some. This table holds some 240,000 clones, roughly 75% found once. Sample: peripheral blood. Source of these receptors: a woman aged 70-85 years with acute or convalescent COVID-19.

The chain combines TRBV9 with TRBJ1-3; D is unresolved. Germline lookup yields CDR1 SGDLS and CDR2 YYNGEE. This CDR3 comprises 15 residues. The germline V and J ends were trimmed by 0 bases and 0 bases, with 7 bases remaining between them. Here the CDR3 reads CASSVDSGSGNTIYF. The CDR3 DNA reads as TGTGCCAGCAGCGTAGACTCAGGCTCTGGAAACACCATATATTTT.

There are a few counts of this clone. The V and J genes are TRBV9 and TRBJ2-7; D may be TRBD2 (5 bases). Germline V gene data show CDR1 as SGDLS and CDR2 as YYNGEE. The length of the CDR3 is 14 residues. Trimming shortened V by 0 bases and J by 1 base, and 8 bases separated the two germline ends. The CDR3: CASSVAGESYEQYF. In nucleotides, the CDR3 is TGTGCCAGCAGCGTAGCCGGGGAGTCCTACGAGCAGTACTTC.

This clone has a single count. J is TRBJ2-2 and V is TRBV5-4; 14 bases line up with TRBD2. The junction had 5 bases not matched to a gene; V was cut back by 4 bases and J by 0 bases. The germline gives CDR1 SGHNT, CDR2 YYREEE (reference sequence). The CDR3 runs to 18 residues. The CDR3 nucleotides read TGTGCCAGCAGCCGCGGACTAGCGGGGGGCCCGAACACCGGGGAGCTGTTTTTT. Protein: CASSRGLAGGPNTGELFF. The entire variable domain, with the rest obtained from reference TRBV5-4 and TRBJ2-2, is as follows: ETGVTQSPTHLIKTRGQQVTLRCSSQSGHNTVSWYQQALGQGPQFIFQYYREEENGRGNFPPRFSGLQFPNYSSELNVNALELDDSALYLCASSRGLAGGPNTGELFFGEGSRLTVL.

A word on this clone: Just one base apart from a much larger clone, this may be a read error. This chain connects TRBV2 to TRBJ2-5, with a tentative D call TRBD1 (6 bases). Germline-derived CDR1 and CDR2 are SNHLY and FYNNEI. Trimming removed 5 bases at V and 7 bases at J, with 8 bases between. This CDR3 is 11 amino acids long. The chain's CDR3 is CASSLGGTQYF. CDR3 DNA: TGTGCCAGCAGTTTAGGGGGGACCCAGTACTTC.

The gene calls are TRBV15 and TRBJ2-1; 8 nucleotides line up with TRBD2. The V and J ends lost 7 bases and 6 bases, in that order; junction bases with no gene match: 14. Germline loops: CDR1 LNHNV, CDR2 YYDKDF (reference sequence). This CDR3 has 16 amino acids. The CDR3 coding sequence is TGTGCCACCAAAAGCATCGGGGGGGCTAGTGGCAATGAGCAGTTCTTC. Translating gives CATKSIGGASGNEQFF.

This clone appeared a few times. This chain connects TRBV7-9 to TRBJ2-7; D is perhaps TRBD2 (6 bases). The CDR3 extends over 14 amino acids. Germline V gives CDR1 SEHNR, CDR2 FQNEAQ (reference sequence). The V gene lost 2 bases and the J gene lost 9 bases, with 17 bases spanning the gap. This CDR3 is CASSLPGSGAVQYF. CDR3 sequence (DNA): TGTGCCAGCAGCTTACCCGGGAGTGGGGCGGTGCAGTACTTC.

The chain combines TRBV5-1 with TRBJ2-2; 9 nucleotides line up with TRBD1. V shed 4 bases and J 5 bases; nucleotides not matched to a gene: 6. CDR3 length equals 15 residues. Germline V gives CDR1 SGHRS, CDR2 YFSETQ. The CDR3 nucleotides read TGCGCCAGCAGCCCAGGACAGGGGTGGACCGGGGAGCTGTTTTTT. Protein sequence: CASSPGQGWTGELFF.

The chain combines TRBV6-2 or TRBV6-3 with TRBJ2-1; TRBD1 matches at 7 bases. Germline values: CDR1 MNHEY, CDR2 SVGEGT. This CDR3 is 15 amino acids long. The V gene end was trimmed by 5 bases and the J gene end by 6 bases; junction bases not matched to a gene: 10. The DNA of the CDR3 is TGTGCCAGCAGTCGCCCGGGACAGATCGCCAATGAGCAGTTCTTC. Translated: CASSRPGQIANEQFF.

The chain is built from TRBV5-8 and TRBJ2-3, with a weak D call TRBD2 (6 bases). Looked up from germline, CDR1 is SGHTS and CDR2 is YDEGEE. The CDR3 is made up of 15 amino acids. Deletions cut 1 base from V and 1 base from J, with 10 bases between. This CDR3 is CASSLLGGGTDTQYF. CDR3 DNA: TGTGCCAGCAGCTTGTTGGGAGGAGGCACAGATACGCAGTATTTT.

The chain employs TRBV5-1 and TRBJ2-3, with 9 bases that match TRBD2. The junction had 1 base not matched to a gene; V was cut back by 0 bases and J by 2 bases. This CDR3 has 15 amino acids. Germline CDR1 is SGHRS and CDR2 is YFSETQ. CDR3 protein: CASSLERGVTDTQYF. CDR3 DNA: TGCGCCAGCAGCTTGGAGCGGGGGGTCACAGATACGCAGTATTTT.

The gene calls are TRBV6-2 or TRBV6-3 and TRBJ2-3; D remains unclear. V was clipped by 5 bases and J by 6 bases, with 15 bases between them. This CDR3 spans 14 amino acids. The germline CDR1 and CDR2 sequences are MNHEY and SVGEGT. CDR3 region: CASSPPSRSDTQYF. The CDR3 DNA reads as TGTGCCAGCAGTCCACCATCTAGGTCGGATACGCAGTATTTT.

V usage is TRBV5-1 and J usage is TRBJ1-1, with D maybe TRBD1 (6 bases). The germline V and J ends were trimmed by 0 bases and 1 base, with 10 bases remaining between them. Germline V gene sequence: CDR1 SGHRS, CDR2 YFSETQ. The CDR3 loop spans 15 amino acids. CDR3 in amino acids: CASSLVADRNTEAFF. The CDR3 DNA reads as TGCGCCAGCAGCTTGGTGGCGGACAGGAACACTGAAGCTTTCTTT.

A word on this clone: A read error may be the cause here, since a much bigger clone is one base away. CDR3 amino acids: CASRVDRAYEQYF. CDR3 DNA: TGTGCCAGCAGGGTGGACAGGGCCTACGAGCAGTACTTC. This rearrangement joins TRBV2 to TRBJ2-7, with 8 bases that match TRBD1. The V and J ends lost 6 bases and 2 bases, in that order; junction bases with no gene match: 3. CDR1 and CDR2 from the germline V gene are SNHLY and FYNNEI. The CDR3 is made up of 13 amino acids.

DNA for the CDR3: TGTGCCAGCAGCCCCCGGCTGACTAGTCCAATTTTGGGCGAGCAGTACTTC. This gives the protein CASSPRLTSPILGEQYF. The chain couples TRBV5-8 to TRBJ2-7; possible D gene TRBD2, 6 bases. Trimming shortened V by 4 bases and J by 6 bases, and 26 bases separated the two germline ends. This CDR3 region has 17 residues. Germline V CDR1 and CDR2: SGHTS, YDEGEE.

About this clone itself: Distinct nucleotide sequences in the sample also encode this CDR3. V is TRBV30 and J is TRBJ1-2; D gene unclear. The CDR3 runs to 13 residues. V lost 0 bases and J 1 base, leaving 6 bases between the germline ends. Germline CDR1 and CDR2: GTSNPN and SVGIG (reference sequence). The DNA for the CDR3 is TGTGCCTGGAGTGTGTCTGTTAACTATGGCTACACCTTC. Translating it yields CAWSVSVNYGYTF.

The chain joins TRBV5-1 to TRBJ1-2, with TRBD1 as a possible D gene (5 bases). The CDR3 has 14 amino acids. CDR1 is SGHRS, CDR2 YFSETQ, per germline. V was shortened by 2 bases and J by 2 bases, with 10 bases between the two germline ends. The CDR3, as DNA: TGCGCCAGCAGCTTTGACAGTTCGAACTATGGCTACACCTTC. Amino acids: CASSFDSSNYGYTF.

The chain is built from TRBV5-1 and TRBJ2-3; 10 nucleotides match TRBD2. The CDR3 length is 20 residues. CDR1 SGHRS and CDR2 YFSETQ come from the germline V gene. The V gene end was trimmed by 0 bases and the J gene end by 3 bases; junction bases not matched to a gene: 16. The CDR3 bases are TGCGCCAGCAGCTTGGGAAGGCGTTTTTTAGCGGGGGGCCGAACAGATACGCAGTATTTT. It yields the protein CASSLGRRFLAGGRTDTQYF.

V gene TRBV6-6 combines with J gene TRBJ1-5; 9 bases are shared with TRBD1. Looked up from germline, CDR1 is MNHNY and CDR2 is SVGAGI (reference sequence). With 5 bases clipped from V and 4 bases from J, the junction kept 15 bases outside the gene matches. This CDR3 is 18 amino acids long. The CDR3 here is CASSRNRTGVPLNQPQHF. In DNA form, the CDR3 reads TGTGCCAGCAGTCGCAACCGGACAGGGGTCCCTCTTAATCAGCCCCAGCATTTT.

As to this clone: Germline is not matched at one junction end, which may reflect a read error. This sequence joins TRBV5-6 and TRBJ2-7; D unclear. This CDR3 is built from 13 residues. Germline CDR1 SGHDT, CDR2 YYEEEE. CDR3 sequence: CASSLVLSYGQYF. The DNA for the CDR3 is TGTGCCAGCAGCTTGGTCTTGAGTTACGGGCAGTACTTC. Variable domain in full (rest from reference TRBV5-6 and TRBJ2-7): DAGVTQSPTHLIKTRGQQVTLRCSPKSGHDTVSWYQQALGQGPQFIFQYYEEEERQRGNFPDRFSGHQFPNYSSELNVNALLLGDSALYLCASSLVLSYGQYFGPGTRLTVT.

The gene calls are TRBV5-1 and TRBJ2-1; 9 bases align to TRBD2. Germline V gives CDR1 SGHRS, CDR2 YFSETQ. The V gene end was trimmed by 0 bases and the J gene end by 6 bases; junction bases not matched to a gene: 7. The length of the CDR3 is 16 residues. This chain's CDR3 is CASSLASGAAVNEQFF. Written as DNA, the CDR3 is TGCGCCAGCAGCTTGGCTAGCGGGGCGGCGGTCAATGAGCAGTTCTTC.

The chain combines TRBV9 with TRBJ1-3; 7 nucleotides match TRBD1. The CDR3 has 17 residues. Looked up from germline, CDR1 is SGDLS and CDR2 is YYNGEE. Germline trimming cut 4 bases from V and 0 bases from J; bases unmatched to any gene: 10. CDR3: CASSTATGASSGNTIYF. The CDR3 DNA is TGTGCCAGCAGCACGGCCACAGGGGCCTCCTCTGGAAACACCATATATTTT.

The gene calls are TRBV19 and TRBJ1-1; D gene ambiguous. Per the germline V gene, CDR1 is LNHDA and CDR2 is SQIVND (reference sequence). Trimming pared 5 bases from V and 11 bases from J, leaving 12 bases between. The CDR3 length is 11 residues. The CDR3 loop reads CASSLRERAFF. CDR3 bases: TGTGCCAGTAGTCTGCGAGAACGGGCTTTCTTT. Based on the CDR3 plus reference TRBV19 and TRBJ1-1, the full variable domain is DGGITQSPKYLFRKEGQNVTLSCEQNLNHDAMYWYRQDPGQGLRLIYYSQIVNDFQKGDIAEGYSVSREKKESFPLTVTSAQKNPTAFYLCASSLRERAFFGQGTRLTVV.

This chain connects TRBV19 to TRBJ1-2; D remains unclear. The CDR3 is made up of 11 amino acids. The germline V gene encodes CDR1 LNHDA and CDR2 SQIVND (reference sequence). The ends were cut back, 5 bases at V and 6 bases at J, with 7 bases in the middle. For the CDR3, the DNA is TGTGCCAGTAGTGCGAGGGATGGCTACACCTTC. Translation gives CASSARDGYTF.

The chain carries TRBV4-3 and TRBJ2-5, with 7 bases aligning to TRBD2. CDR3 size: 21 residues. The V and J ends lost 1 base and 0 bases, in that order; junction bases with no gene match: 20. CDR1 is LGHNA, CDR2 YSLEER, per germline. Written as DNA, the CDR3 is TGCGCCAGCAGCCAAGGGTGGATTCCCAGACTAGCACAGGAGTACCAAGAGACCCAGTACTTC. It specifies CASSQGWIPRLAQEYQETQYF.

The chain carries TRBV5-6 and TRBJ2-3; D perhaps matches TRBD1 (6 bases). The V gene lost 3 bases and the J gene lost 1 base, with 18 bases spanning the gap. This CDR3 is built from 17 residues. Germline V CDR1 and CDR2: SGHDT, YYEEEE. The CDR3 spells CASSSPTGIEGTDTQYF. The CDR3, as DNA: TGTGCCAGCAGCTCACCTACAGGGATAGAAGGCACAGATACGCAGTATTTT.

As to this clone: Other DNA sequences in this specimen translate into the identical CDR3. V is TRBV18 and J is TRBJ1-2; no clear D gene. CDR1 KGHSH and CDR2 LQKENI come from the germline V gene. The length of the CDR3 is 13 residues. V was pared by 3 bases and J by 2 bases, with 7 bases between. DNA of the CDR3: TGTGCCAGCTCACCCGATAGAAACTATGGCTACACCTTC. It encodes CASSPDRNYGYTF.

CDR3 sequence: CATSDLKTSGYNEQFF. In DNA form, the CDR3 reads TGTGCCACCAGTGATTTGAAAACTAGCGGTTACAATGAGCAGTTCTTC. The chain recombines TRBV24-1 with TRBJ2-1, with 8 bases fitting TRBD2. Germline CDR1 KGHDR, CDR2 SFDVKD. This CDR3 has 16 residues. With V trimmed by 0 bases and J by 4 bases, 4 bases remained unmatched.

The chain links TRBV11-1 to TRBJ1-6, with 10 nucleotides matching TRBD1. The CDR3 loop spans 15 amino acids. Germline trimming cut 5 bases from V and 7 bases from J; bases unmatched to any gene: 5. Germline values: CDR1 SGHAT, CDR2 FQDESV (reference sequence). This chain's CDR3 is CASSAGTGDNSPLHF. CDR3 DNA sequence: TGTGCCAGCAGCGCGGGGACAGGGGACAATTCACCCCTCCACTTT.

This chain uses TRBV4-1 with TRBJ2-5, with 9 bases lining up with TRBD2. V shed 1 base, J shed 4 bases, and the junction held 7 bases outside the gene matches. This CDR3 is built from 16 residues. The V gene's germline CDR1 is MGHRA and CDR2 YSYEKL. CDR3 sequence (DNA): TGCGCCAGCAGCCAAGTGGCTAGCGGGGATCGAGAGACCCAGTACTTC. This translates into CASSQVASGDRETQYF.

The CDR3 DNA sequence: TGCGCCAGCAGCCAAGTCGGCAGGACAGATAATTCACCCCTCCACTTT. Translating it yields CASSQVGRTDNSPLHF. This chain joins TRBV4-1 and TRBJ1-6; TRBD1 might be the D (6 bases). Germline CDR1 MGHRA, CDR2 YSYEKL. The ends were cut back, 1 base at V and 5 bases at J, with 12 bases in the middle. This CDR3 spans 16 amino acids.

This sequence joins TRBV9 and TRBJ2-3; D perhaps matches TRBD2 (5 bases). The CDR3 loop spans 16 amino acids. Germline V lookup: CDR1 SGDLS, CDR2 YYNGEE. Trimming left V 0 bases short and J 2 bases short, with 13 bases between. CDR3 region: CASSVGLPRLTDTQYF. DNA for the CDR3: TGTGCCAGCAGCGTAGGACTACCGCGACTCACAGATACGCAGTATTTT.